This TCR beta chain is from a study of blood T cells in healthy people across ages. Germline V gene sequence: CDR1 LGHNA, CDR2 YSLEER. The CDR3 covers 15 residues. Unmatched junction bases numbered 4, after V lost 0 bases and J lost 9 bases. The authors ran a second PCR of about 7 to 11 cycles using a sample-barcoded 5' primer and a J-beta primer mix. TCRdb re-called the 5' RACE reads through MiXCR, storing one row per CDR3 protein. The sample records hundreds of thousands of distinct CDR3 sequences, just over 55% being singletons. This TCR came from a man aged 35 to 55 in good health. The sequenced sample was blood. The chain combines TRBV4-3 with TRBJ2-1; TRBD2 agrees at 11 bases. The DNA of the CDR3 is TGCGCCAGCAGCCAAGAACTAGCGGGAGTAGGTGAGCAGTTCTTC. It translates to CASSQELAGVGEQFF.